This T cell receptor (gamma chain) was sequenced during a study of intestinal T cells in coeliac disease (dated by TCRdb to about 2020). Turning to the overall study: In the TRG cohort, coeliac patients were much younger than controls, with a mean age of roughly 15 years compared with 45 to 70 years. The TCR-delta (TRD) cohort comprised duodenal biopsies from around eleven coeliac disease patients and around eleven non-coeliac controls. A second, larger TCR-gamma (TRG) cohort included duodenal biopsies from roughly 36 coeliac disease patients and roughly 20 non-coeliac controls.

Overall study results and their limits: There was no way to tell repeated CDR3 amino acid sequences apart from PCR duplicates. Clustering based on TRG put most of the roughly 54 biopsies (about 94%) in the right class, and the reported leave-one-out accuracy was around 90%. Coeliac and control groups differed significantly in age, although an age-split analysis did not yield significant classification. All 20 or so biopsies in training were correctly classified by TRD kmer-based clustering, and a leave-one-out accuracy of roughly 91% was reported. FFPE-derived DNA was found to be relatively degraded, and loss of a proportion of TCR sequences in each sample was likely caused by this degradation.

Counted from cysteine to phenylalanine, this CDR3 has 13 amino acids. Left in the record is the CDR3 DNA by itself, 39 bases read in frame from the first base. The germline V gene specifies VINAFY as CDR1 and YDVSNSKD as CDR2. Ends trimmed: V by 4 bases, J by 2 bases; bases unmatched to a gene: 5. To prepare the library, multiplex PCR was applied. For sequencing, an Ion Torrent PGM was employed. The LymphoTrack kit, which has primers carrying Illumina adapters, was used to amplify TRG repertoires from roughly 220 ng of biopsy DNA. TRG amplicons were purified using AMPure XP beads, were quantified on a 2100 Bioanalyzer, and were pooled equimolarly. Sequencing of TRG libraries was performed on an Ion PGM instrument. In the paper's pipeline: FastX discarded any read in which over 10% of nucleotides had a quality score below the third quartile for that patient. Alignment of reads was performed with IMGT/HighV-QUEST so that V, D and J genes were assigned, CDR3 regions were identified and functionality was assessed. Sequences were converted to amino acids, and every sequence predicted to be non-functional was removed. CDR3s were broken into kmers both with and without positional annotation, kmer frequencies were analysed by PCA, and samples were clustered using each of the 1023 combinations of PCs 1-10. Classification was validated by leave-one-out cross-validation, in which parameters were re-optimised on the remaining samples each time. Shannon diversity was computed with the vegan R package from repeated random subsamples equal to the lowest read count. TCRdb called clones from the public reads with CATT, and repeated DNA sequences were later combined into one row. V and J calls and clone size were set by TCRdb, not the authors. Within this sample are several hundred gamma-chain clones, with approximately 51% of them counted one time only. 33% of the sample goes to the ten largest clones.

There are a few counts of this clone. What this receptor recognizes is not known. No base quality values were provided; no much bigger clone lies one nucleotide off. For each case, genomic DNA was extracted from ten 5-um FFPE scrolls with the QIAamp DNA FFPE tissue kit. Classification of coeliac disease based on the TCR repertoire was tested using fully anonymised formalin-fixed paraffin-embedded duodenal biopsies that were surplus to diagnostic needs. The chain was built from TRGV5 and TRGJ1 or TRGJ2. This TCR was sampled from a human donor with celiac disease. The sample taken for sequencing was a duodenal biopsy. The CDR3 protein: CATWDKDYYKKLF. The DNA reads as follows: TGTGCCACCTGGGATAAGGATTATTATAAGAAACTCTTT.